These 30 T cell receptor beta chains were all obtained from the same sample, sequenced in a study of neurological immune-mediated disorders. TCRdb re-derived calls from the 5' RACE reads in MiXCR, one entry per CDR3 protein. The sample yields 120,000 or so distinct CDR3 sequences, roughly 3.4% seen once. Sequencing was done on a sample of PBMCs. These receptor sequences come from a woman in her thirties with multiple sclerosis.

V is TRBV27 and J is TRBJ2-5, with 7 bases aligning to TRBD2. V gave up 6 bases and J gave up 9 bases; unmatched junction bases: 13. Per the germline V gene, CDR1 is MNHEY and CDR2 is SMNVEV (reference sequence). This CDR3 is built from 14 residues. CDR3 nucleotide sequence: TGTGCCAGCAGACCAGGGAGGGACGCCGGGGCCCAGTACTTC. It is translated as CASRPGRDAGAQYF.

This clonotype was observed at least ten times. The V gene is TRBV5-1, the J gene TRBJ2-5, with 14 bases lining up with TRBD2. Germline CDR1 is SGHRS and CDR2 is YFSETQ. The ends lost 3 bases at V and 0 bases at J; junction bases unmatched: 4. The CDR3 runs to 17 residues. Written as DNA, the CDR3 is TGCGCCAGCAGCTCGGGGACTAGCGGGAGACACCAAGAGACCCAGTACTTC. It translates to CASSSGTSGRHQETQYF. Drawing the rest from reference TRBV5-1 and TRBJ2-5, the complete variable domain is KAGVTQTPRYLIKTRGQQVTLSCSPISGHRSVSWYQQTPGQGLQFLFEYFSETQRNKGNFPGRFSGRQFSNSRSEMNVSTLELGDSALYLCASSSGTSGRHQETQYFGPGTRLLVL.

Many counts were recorded for this clonotype. This chain links TRBV12-3 or TRBV12-4 with TRBJ2-7; 7 bases match TRBD1. The ends lost 6 bases at V and 2 bases at J; junction bases unmatched: 10. The CDR3 totals 15 residues. The CDR3, as DNA: TGTGCCAGCAGACCTACAGGGGCTACTACCTACGAGCAGTACTTC. Its translation: CASRPTGATTYEQYF.

This clonotype was seen ten or more times. The genes are TRBV9 and TRBJ2-7; 10 bases match TRBD1. Germline trimming cut 3 bases from V and 4 bases from J; bases unmatched to any gene: 7. The length of the CDR3 is 15 residues. The germline gives CDR1 SGDLS, CDR2 YYNGEE. CDR3 in amino acids: CASSAQPGQGYEQYF. As DNA, the CDR3 is TGTGCCAGCAGCGCTCAACCGGGACAGGGGTACGAGCAGTACTTC.

This clonotype was counted many times. V and J are TRBV10-3 and TRBJ2-1, with 9 bases aligning to TRBD2. Per germline, CDR1 ENHRY and CDR2 SYGVKD. This CDR3 region has 15 residues. Trimming cost V 4 bases and J 9 bases; bases outside gene matches: 10. The CDR3 spells CAISAASGTSSEQFF. The CDR3 nucleotides are TGTGCCATCAGTGCCGCTAGCGGGACATCAAGTGAGCAGTTCTTC.

This clonotype was seen repeatedly, ten times or more. The chain combines TRBV5-6 with TRBJ1-2; D is unclear. Germline CDR1 reads SGHDT; CDR2 reads YYEEEE. Trimming pared 2 bases from V and 5 bases from J, leaving 13 bases between. The CDR3 spans 14 residues. Written as DNA, the CDR3 is TGTGCCAGCAGCTTCCCGGGCCTGGGGTATGGCTACACCTTC. It yields the protein CASSFPGLGYGYTF.

This clonotype was counted ten times or more. In DNA, the CDR3 is TGTGCCAGCAGCCTCACAGGGTACGGGATGAACACTGAAGCTTTCTTT. It is translated as CASSLTGYGMNTEAFF. The V gene is TRBV6-2 or TRBV6-3, the J gene TRBJ1-1; perhaps TRBD1 as D (6 bases). CDR1 is MNHEY and CDR2 is SVGEGT in the germline V gene. The CDR3 runs to 16 residues. Deletions cut 6 bases from V and 0 bases from J, with 17 bases between.

The table lists this clonotype with many counts. The gene calls are TRBV6-1 and TRBJ1-5; weak D call: TRBD1 (5 bases). There are 14 residues in the CDR3. Germline loops: CDR1 MNHNS, CDR2 SASEGT. Trimming stripped 3 bases from V and 6 bases from J, with 12 bases between. CDR3 residues: CASSESWGGQPQHF. Written as DNA, the CDR3 is TGTGCCAGCAGTGAGTCCTGGGGGGGTCAGCCCCAGCATTTT.

This clonotype was picked up many times. The chain combines TRBV20-1 with TRBJ2-2, with 11 bases that match TRBD2. Germline V gene data show CDR1 as DFQATT and CDR2 as SNEGSKA (reference sequence). The CDR3 is 15 amino acids. The V gene end was trimmed by 6 bases and the J gene end by 5 bases; junction bases not matched to a gene: 8. CDR3 nucleotides: TGCAGTGCACCGACTAGCGGGGTCGGTACCGGGGAGCTGTTTTTT. This sequence encodes CSAPTSGVGTGELFF.

This clonotype was seen ten or more times. This CDR3 is CASSVSGGDGYTF. In DNA, the CDR3 is TGTGCCAGCAGCGTATCCGGGGGGGATGGCTACACCTTC. The chain combines TRBV7-2 with TRBJ1-2; D is possibly TRBD1 (5 bases). The CDR3 consists of 13 residues. Looked up from germline, CDR1 is SGHTA and CDR2 is FQGNSA. The V end lost 5 bases, the J end lost 6 bases, and 13 bases lay between the germline ends.

Many counts were recorded for this clonotype. This chain links TRBV15 with TRBJ2-2; D is unresolved. Looked up from germline, CDR1 is LNHNV and CDR2 is YYDKDF (reference sequence). This CDR3 contains 13 residues. The V and J ends lost 1 base and 7 bases respectively, with 7 bases between them. In nucleotides, the CDR3 is TGTGCCACCAGCAGAGGAACGTTCGGGGAGCTGTTTTTT. The encoded protein is CATSRGTFGELFF.

Many counts were recorded for this clonotype. In DNA, the CDR3 is TGCAGTGCTAGAAGGGCTGGAATAGGCTCTGGAAACACCATATATTTT. It encodes CSARRAGIGSGNTIYF. V is TRBV20-1 and J is TRBJ1-3, with D unresolved. The CDR3 sequence is 16 residues long. With 2 bases removed from V and 0 bases from J, the gap between germline ends came to 14 bases. Germline lookup yields CDR1 DFQATT and CDR2 SNEGSKA (reference sequence).

This clonotype has ten or more counts. V is TRBV5-4 and J is TRBJ1-6; unclear D gene. The V and J ends lost 0 bases and 7 bases respectively, with 2 bases between them. Germline V lookup: CDR1 SGHNT, CDR2 YYREEE (reference sequence). CDR3 length: 12 residues. In DNA form, the CDR3 reads TGTGCCAGCAGCTTGGACAATTCACCCCTCCACTTT. Translated, it gives CASSLDNSPLHF. Filled out from reference TRBV5-4 and TRBJ1-6, the complete variable domain reads ETGVTQSPTHLIKTRGQQVTLRCSSQSGHNTVSWYQQALGQGPQFIFQYYREEENGRGNFPPRFSGLQFPNYSSELNVNALELDDSALYLCASSLDNSPLHFGNGTRLTVT.

This clonotype was seen repeatedly, ten times or more. V usage is TRBV20-1 and J usage is TRBJ1-5; a weak D match, TRBD1 (6 bases). V lost 7 bases, J lost 5 bases, and 18 bases lay in between. The CDR3 length is 14 residues. Germline V lookup: CDR1 DFQATT, CDR2 SNEGSKA (reference sequence). The CDR3 coding sequence is TGCAGTGGCATCACGGGGGGCGGTCATCAGCCCCAGCATTTT. Its translation: CSGITGGGHQPQHF.

In this sample, this clonotype turned up many times. The chain carries TRBV20-1 and TRBJ2-1; D gene ambiguous. The V gene lost 1 base and the J gene lost 9 bases, with 16 bases spanning the gap. CDR1 is DFQATT and CDR2 is SNEGSKA in the germline V gene (reference sequence). This CDR3 has 14 residues. The CDR3 protein is CSARGSLSSGEQFF. In nucleotides, the CDR3 is TGCAGTGCTAGAGGGTCACTCTCGTCGGGTGAGCAGTTCTTC.

In this sample, this clonotype turned up many times. The rearrangement links TRBV6-6 to TRBJ2-1; D might be TRBD2 (5 bases). V dropped 5 bases and J dropped 0 bases, with 11 bases sitting between them. This CDR3 is 15 amino acids long. The germline CDR1 and CDR2 sequences are MNHNY and SVGAGI (reference sequence). Here the CDR3 reads CASSRGSSSYNEQFF. In DNA form, the CDR3 reads TGTGCCAGCAGTCGCGGGTCCAGCTCCTACAATGAGCAGTTCTTC.

Ten or more counts support this clonotype. The chain is built from TRBV2 and TRBJ1-1; D unresolved. CDR3 length: 14 residues. Trimming left V 4 bases short and J 2 bases short, with 11 bases between. Germline CDR1 and CDR2: SNHLY and FYNNEI. The CDR3 sequence: CASSGWLANTEAFF. The CDR3 nucleotides read TGTGCCAGCAGTGGATGGCTTGCAAACACTGAAGCTTTCTTT.

Ten or more counts support this clonotype. The V gene is TRBV10-3, the J gene TRBJ2-3; D gene unclear. The CDR3 runs 13 residues. V was clipped by 7 bases and J by 2 bases, with 10 bases between them. Germline loops: CDR1 ENHRY, CDR2 SYGVKD. CDR3 DNA: TGTGCCATCAAGGCACCCCCCACAGATACGCAGTATTTT. Its translation is CAIKAPPTDTQYF.

This clonotype was recorded at least ten times. The J gene is TRBJ2-7, the V gene TRBV4-1, with 10 nucleotides matching TRBD1. Germline lookup yields CDR1 MGHRA and CDR2 YSYEKL. The V gene end was trimmed by 1 base and the J gene end by 2 bases; junction bases not matched to a gene: 5. This CDR3 has 16 residues. The CDR3 DNA is TGCGCCAGCAGCCAAGGCGGGACAGGGGAACCCTACGAGCAGTACTTC. It yields the protein CASSQGGTGEPYEQYF.

This clonotype was counted ten times or more. The V and J genes are TRBV28 and TRBJ1-2; tentatively, D is TRBD1 (6 bases). Germline assignment: CDR1 MDHEN and CDR2 SYDVKM. V was cut by 3 bases and J by 4 bases, with 9 bases left in between. The CDR3 runs 13 residues. CDR3 DNA: TGTGCCAGCAGTTTCGTGGGGGCCTATGGCTACACCTTC. Its translation: CASSFVGAYGYTF.

This clonotype was seen many times. The chain couples TRBV9 to TRBJ2-2; D may be TRBD1 or TRBD2 (5 bases each). V was cut by 0 bases and J by 7 bases, with 10 bases left in between. Germline V gives CDR1 SGDLS, CDR2 YYNGEE. CDR3 length equals 14 residues. CDR3 nucleotide sequence: TGTGCCAGCAGCGTAGCGGGGCATTTCGGGGAGCTGTTTTTT. This gives the protein CASSVAGHFGELFF. Supplemented by reference TRBV9 and TRBJ2-2, the full variable domain reads DSGVTQTPKHLITATGQRVTLRCSPRSGDLSVYWYQQSLDQGLQFLIQYYNGEERAKGNILERFSAQQFPDLHSELNLSSLELGDSALYFCASSVAGHFGELFFGEGSRLTVL.

There are many counts of this clonotype. J is TRBJ2-1 and V is TRBV20-1; 7 positions match TRBD1. Germline V gene lookup returns CDR1 DFQATT and CDR2 SNEGSKA (reference sequence). This CDR3 region has 17 residues. V lost 2 bases to trimming and J lost 6 bases; unmatched junction nucleotides: 16. The CDR3 sequence is CSARSRTGTLEFNEQFF. CDR3 DNA: TGCAGTGCTAGATCACGGACAGGAACCTTAGAGTTCAATGAGCAGTTCTTC.

This clonotype was seen at least ten times. The CDR3 DNA reads TGTGCCAGCAGTCCTACAGGGATCGGCGGCTACACCTTC. The encoded protein is CASSPTGIGGYTF. J is TRBJ1-2 and V is TRBV12-3 or TRBV12-4, with D possibly being TRBD1 (6 bases). Deletions cut 5 bases from V and 8 bases from J, with 15 bases between. The CDR3 loop spans 13 amino acids.

This clonotype has ten or more counts. This sequence joins TRBV20-1 and TRBJ2-7, with 8 bases matching TRBD2. J lost 2 bases, V lost 4 bases, and 4 bases had no gene match. CDR1 and CDR2 from the germline V gene are DFQATT and SNEGSKA (reference sequence). The CDR3 runs 13 residues. For the CDR3, the DNA is TGCAGTGCTACCTCACTAGCGGCCTACGAGCAGTACTTC. Amino acid sequence: CSATSLAAYEQYF.

In DNA form, the CDR3 reads TGTGCCAGCAGCTTACTCCTAGAAGCCGGGGAGCTGTTTTTT. Amino acid sequence: CASSLLLEAGELFF. The J gene is TRBJ2-2, the V gene TRBV5-5; D is undetermined. V was cut by 2 bases and J by 6 bases, with 11 bases left in between. CDR1 is SGHKS, CDR2 YYEKEE, per germline (reference sequence). The CDR3 runs 14 residues. Filled out from reference TRBV5-5 and TRBJ2-2, the complete variable domain reads DAGVTQSPTHLIKTRGQQVTLRCSPISGHKSVSWYQQVLGQGPQFIFQYYEKEERGRGNFPDRFSARQFPNYSSELNVNALLLGDSALYLCASSLLLEAGELFFGEGSRLTVL.

This clonotype was counted at least ten times. V usage is TRBV5-1 and J usage is TRBJ1-1; D call uncertain. Per germline, CDR1 SGHRS and CDR2 YFSETQ. The ends were cut back, 4 bases at V and 1 base at J, with 17 bases in the middle. There are 16 residues in the CDR3. CDR3 amino acids: CASSPRAGSTNTEAFF. The CDR3 nucleotides read TGCGCCAGCAGCCCCCGGGCGGGATCCACGAACACTGAAGCTTTCTTT.

This clonotype was counted ten times or more. The chain combines TRBV12-3 or TRBV12-4 with TRBJ2-7; the D is unclear. The CDR3 totals 13 residues. Deletions cut 2 bases from V and 2 bases from J, with 7 bases between. CDR3 bases: TGTGCCAGCAGTTTATCTCGGACCTACGAGCAGTACTTC. Encoded protein: CASSLSRTYEQYF.

This clonotype was detected ten times or more. The chain is built from TRBV6-1 and TRBJ2-5; 11 bases are a match to TRBD2. After removal of 6 bases from V and 4 bases from J, the junction contained 4 bases not matched to a gene. The CDR3 has 14 amino acids. Per the germline V gene, CDR1 is MNHNS and CDR2 is SASEGT. The CDR3: CASRVAGGPETQYF. The CDR3 nucleotides are TGTGCCAGCAGGGTAGCGGGGGGGCCAGAGACCCAGTACTTC.

This clonotype was counted between two and nine times. The V gene is TRBV7-2, the J gene TRBJ1-2, with 11 bases matching TRBD1. This CDR3 region has 14 residues. Trimming removed 3 bases from V and 8 bases from J; junction bases left unmatched: 5. Per germline, CDR1 SGHTA and CDR2 FQGNSA. CDR3 amino acids: CASSLGQGVRGYTF. In DNA form, the CDR3 reads TGTGCCAGCAGCTTGGGACAGGGGGTTAGAGGCTACACCTTC.

Ten or more counts support this clonotype. The CDR3 nucleotides read TGTGCCAGCAGCCTAGCGGGAGTGAGAAATGAGCAGTTCTTC. As protein: CASSLAGVRNEQFF. This chain joins TRBV14 and TRBJ2-1; TRBD2 aligns across 9 bases. V trimming: 4 bases; J trimming: 7 bases; junction bases outside the gene matches: 5. Germline CDR1 SGHDN, CDR2 FVKESK. The CDR3 covers 14 residues.